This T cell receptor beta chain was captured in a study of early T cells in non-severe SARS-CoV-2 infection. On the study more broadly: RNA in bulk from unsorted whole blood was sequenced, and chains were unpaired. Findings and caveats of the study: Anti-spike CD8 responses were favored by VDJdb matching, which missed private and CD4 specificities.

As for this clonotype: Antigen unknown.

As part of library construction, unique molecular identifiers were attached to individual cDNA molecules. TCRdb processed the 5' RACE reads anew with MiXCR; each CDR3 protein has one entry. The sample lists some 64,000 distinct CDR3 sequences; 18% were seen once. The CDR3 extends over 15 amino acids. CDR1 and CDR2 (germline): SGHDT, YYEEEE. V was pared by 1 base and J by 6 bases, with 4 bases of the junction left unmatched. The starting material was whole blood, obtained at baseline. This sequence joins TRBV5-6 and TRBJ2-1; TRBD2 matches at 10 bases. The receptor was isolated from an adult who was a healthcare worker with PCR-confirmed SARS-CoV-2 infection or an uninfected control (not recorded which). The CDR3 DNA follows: TGTGCCAGCAGCTTGACAGCGGGAGGGTTCAATGAGCAGTTCTTC. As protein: CASSLTAGGFNEQFF.